One and the same sample provided the 3 T cell receptor beta chains below, sequenced in a study of T cell changes during pregnancy in multiple sclerosis (dated by TCRdb to between 2019 and 2020). Preparation of the library involved the immunoSEQ multiplex PCR assay. TCRdb retrieved this table from immuneACCESS and kept in-frame rearrangements only. Not all clones are present; in checked studies, unresolved V genes account for under half, and no reason is known for the remainder. Here the sample has about 34,000 clones; about 87% occur a single time. The ten largest clones represent 3% to 4% of the sample. The sequencing used CD8+ T cells from peripheral blood mononuclear cells, collected in the third trimester of pregnancy. The source of these receptors is a female donor with multiple sclerosis, enrolled in a pregnancy study.

J is TRBJ2-1 and V is TRBV5-4; no reliable D call. This CDR3 spans 16 amino acids. CDR1 SGHNT and CDR2 YYREEE come from the germline V gene (reference sequence). The V end lost 4 bases, the J end lost 0 bases, and 14 bases lay between the germline ends. The CDR3 region is CASSPGSGSSYNEQFF. Here the CDR3 DNA reads TGTGCCAGCAGCCCAGGAAGTGGTTCCTCCTACAATGAGCAGTTCTTC. The full variable domain, completed using reference TRBV5-4 and TRBJ2-1, is ETGVTQSPTHLIKTRGQQVTLRCSSQSGHNTVSWYQQALGQGPQFIFQYYREEENGRGNFPPRFSGLQFPNYSSELNVNALELDDSALYLCASSPGSGSSYNEQFFGPGTRLTVL.

This sequence joins TRBV9 and TRBJ1-3; tentative D call: TRBD1 (5 bases). This CDR3 spans 15 amino acids. Trimming removed 4 bases from V and 0 bases from J, with 11 bases in between. From germline, CDR1 is SGDLS and CDR2 YYNGEE. The DNA of the CDR3 is TGTGCCAGCAGCCCTAGGACAAGCTCTGGAAACACCATATATTTT. It is translated as CASSPRTSSGNTIYF.

The rearrangement uses TRBV2 and TRBJ1-6; D possibly corresponds to TRBD1 (5 bases). The ends were cut back, 5 bases at V and 9 bases at J, with 11 bases in the middle. The CDR3 contains 13 residues. Germline V gene sequence: CDR1 SNHLY, CDR2 FYNNEI. In nucleotides, the CDR3 is TGTGCCAGCAGTCCCGGGGGGGGTTCACCCCTCCACTTT. This gives the protein CASSPGGGSPLHF.